A selection of T cell receptor beta chains follows, all from one sample in a study of breast tumors, draining lymph nodes, adjacent tissues. From the multiplex PCR reads, TCRdb called clonotypes with MiXCR, one entry per CDR3 protein. Of around 230,000 distinct CDR3 sequences listed, nearly 35% are singletons. The sample comprised axillary lymph node tissue. Receptor source: a female donor with breast cancer. Some clones in this sample may be carry-over from other donors' samples. Both conserved end residues are part of each CDR3. The D gene is left open where the match is weak. Only some rows state a clone size, as once, few, many or a class for expanded clones.

clone_size	j_call	d_call	v_call	cdr3_aa	cdr3_nt
many	TRBJ1-2	.	TRBV6-6	CASRDTGGAKSRYGYTF	TGTGCCAGCAGGGATACTGGAGGGGCCAAAAGTCGCTATGGCTACACCTTC
.	TRBJ1-2	TRBD1	TRBV29-1	CSVKGTGGGYTF	TGCAGCGTTAAGGGGACAGGGGGTGGCTACACCTTC
many	TRBJ2-3	TRBD1	TRBV11-2	CASSQDRVFDTQYF	TGTGCCAGCAGCCAGGACAGGGTGTTTGATACGCAGTATTTT
many	TRBJ1-5	TRBD1	TRBV6-5	CASRPTGERNQPQHF	TGTGCCAGCAGGCCGACAGGGGAGCGCAATCAGCCCCAGCATTTT
.	TRBJ2-7	TRBD1	TRBV7-8	CASSFRRQGYEQYF	TGTGCCAGCAGCTTTAGGAGACAGGGGTACGAGCAGTACTTC
many	TRBJ2-1	.	TRBV20-1	CSGSAGADEQFF	TGCAGTGGCTCCGCGGGGGCAGATGAGCAGTTCTTC
many	TRBJ2-7	.	TRBV6-5	CASSDRDSTYEQYF	TGTGCCAGCAGCGACCGGGACTCTACCTACGAGCAGTACTTC
many	TRBJ2-7	TRBD2	TRBV20-1	CSAKWGGGAYEQYF	TGCAGTGCTAAGTGGGGGGGAGGGGCCTACGAGCAGTACTTC
few	TRBJ1-2	.	TRBV6-1	CASTNRDGYNYGYTF	TGTGCCAGCACCAACCGGGACGGCTATAACTATGGCTACACCTTC
many	TRBJ2-1	.	TRBV20-1	CSAGASYNEQFF	TGCAGTGCGGGAGCCTCCTACAATGAGCAGTTCTTC
.	TRBJ1-6	.	TRBV20-1	CSARDRRAGGATTPLHF	TGCAGTGCTAGAGATCGAAGGGCAGGAGGGGCAACGACACCCCTCCACTTT
once	TRBJ1-2	TRBD1	TRBV5-1	CASRQGTDAAGYTF	TGCGCCAGTCGGCAGGGGACAGACGCTGCTGGCTACACCTTC
medium-sized	TRBJ1-5	.	TRBV20-1	CSATRGGNSNQPQHF	TGCAGTGCTACCCGAGGGGGGAATAGCAATCAGCCCCAGCATTTT
.	TRBJ2-7	.	TRBV20-1	CSALDRSSYEQYF	TGCAGTGCCCTGGACCGTTCTTCCTACGAGCAGTACTTC
many	TRBJ1-2	.	TRBV10-3	CAISETGYGYTF	TGTGCCATCAGTGAAACAGGGTACGGCTACACCTTC
many	TRBJ2-2	.	TRBV6-5	CATLAQNTGELFF	TGTGCCACCCTAGCTCAGAACACCGGGGAGCTGTTTTTT
.	TRBJ2-7	TRBD2	TRBV7-9	CASSSGLAGGPFYEQYF	TGTGCCAGCAGCTCGGGACTAGCGGGAGGTCCGTTTTACGAGCAGTACTTC
few	TRBJ2-1	TRBD2	TRBV28	CASTLFGTSGTNEQFF	TGTGCCAGCACTCTATTCGGGACTAGCGGGACCAATGAGCAGTTCTTC
many	TRBJ2-3	TRBD2	TRBV18	CASSPLSAGGNTQYF	TGTGCCAGCTCACCGCTGTCCGCGGGGGGGAATACGCAGTATTTT
many	TRBJ2-3	.	TRBV2	CASRVTDTQYF	TGTGCCAGCAGGGTCACAGATACGCAGTATTTT
many	TRBJ2-1	TRBD2	TRBV19	CASSWTGTSGSEGQFF	TGTGCCAGTAGCTGGACGGGGACTAGCGGGAGTGAGGGGCAGTTCTTC
many	TRBJ2-7	TRBD2	TRBV20-1	CSARELASGGREQYF	TGCAGTGCTAGAGAACTTGCATCGGGGGGTCGCGAGCAGTACTTC
.	TRBJ1-2	.	TRBV20-1	CSARWGDTQYFGHTF	.
.	TRBJ1-5	.	TRBV20-1	CSARDQLAGISNQPQHF	TGCAGTGCTAGAGATCAGTTAGCGGGGATTAGCAATCAGCCCCAGCATTTT
few	TRBJ2-3	TRBD1	TRBV5-6	CASSLAKVGTGADTQYF	TGTGCCAGCAGCTTGGCCAAAGTCGGGACAGGGGCAGATACGCAGTATTTT
.	TRBJ2-2	.	TRBV12-5	CASGSRGALFF	TGTGCTAGTGGTTCTAGAGGGGCACTGTTTTTT
many	TRBJ2-5	TRBD2	TRBV9	CASSVGPTSGREETQYF	TGTGCCAGCAGCGTCGGGCCGACTAGCGGGAGGGAGGAGACCCAGTACTTC
many	TRBJ2-5	.	TRBV11-2	CASSVMGYKEETQYF	TGTGCCAGCAGCGTTATGGGGTATAAGGAGGAGACCCAGTACTTC
many	TRBJ2-3	TRBD2	TRBV24-1	CATSLAGTDTQYF	TGTGCCACCAGTCTAGCGGGCACAGATACGCAGTATTTT
many	TRBJ2-1	.	TRBV20-1	CSARVLRSYNEQFF	TGCAGTGCTAGAGTGCTACGCTCCTACAATGAGCAGTTCTTC
few	TRBJ2-4	TRBD2	TRBV20-1	CSALGTSGGAGAKNIQYF	TGCAGTGCCCTCGGGACTAGCGGGGGGGCCGGGGCCAAAAACATTCAGTACTTC
few	TRBJ2-3	.	TRBV6-1	CASSQLVGYTDTQYF	TGTGCCAGCAGTCAACTAGTGGGGTACACAGATACGCAGTATTTT
.	TRBJ2-2	TRBD1	TRBV12-3/TRBV12-4	CASSSRQGPNTGELFF	TGTGCCAGCAGTTCCCGACAGGGTCCGAACACCGGGGAGCTGTTTTTT
many	TRBJ2-7	.	TRBV11-2	CASSSPLYSDEQYF	TGTGCCAGCAGCTCACCTCTGTACTCCGACGAGCAGTACTTC
many	TRBJ2-1	TRBD2	TRBV7-2	CASSRSGDSYNEQFF	TGTGCCAGCAGCCGAAGCGGGGATTCCTACAATGAGCAGTTCTTC
.	TRBJ1-2	.	TRBV12-3/TRBV12-4	CASRLRGHSVYGYTF	TGTGCCAGCAGGTTGCGGGGACACTCCGTCTATGGCTACACCTTC
many	TRBJ1-5	.	TRBV2	CASSREGTSNQPQHF	TGTGCCAGCAGCCGAGAGGGGACATCAAATCAGCCCCAGCATTTT
many	TRBJ1-4	.	TRBV10-3	CAISSGEKLFF	TGTGCCATCAGCTCCGGGGAAAAACTGTTTTTT
.	TRBJ1-6	.	TRBV10-3	CAVSRTQGNSPLHF	TGTGCCGTCAGCAGGACACAAGGTAATTCACCCCTCCACTTT
many	TRBJ2-3	TRBD2	TRBV5-5	CASSRLAGRDTQYF	TGTGCCAGCAGCCGACTAGCGGGTCGAGATACGCAGTATTTT
many	TRBJ2-1	TRBD2	TRBV10-3	CAISESRESYNEQFF	TGTGCCATCAGTGAGTCGCGGGAGTCCTACAATGAGCAGTTCTTC
few	TRBJ2-1	.	TRBV11-3	CASSSGTGAKNWTSGTYNEQFF	TGTGCCAGCAGCTCCGGGACAGGGGCGAAAAATTGGACTAGCGGTACCTACAATGAGCAGTTCTTC
few	TRBJ2-5	.	TRBV6-5	CASSHSRGTQETQYF	TGTGCCAGCAGTCACTCGAGAGGCACCCAAGAGACCCAGTACTTC
many	TRBJ2-3	TRBD2	TRBV29-1	CSVPGGGPSSTDTQYF	TGCAGCGTTCCAGGCGGGGGACCTTCTAGCACAGATACGCAGTATTTT
many	TRBJ2-1	.	TRBV6-6	CASSPLWVQFF	TGTGCCAGCAGCCCCCTCTGGGTTCAGTTCTTC
.	TRBJ2-5	TRBD2	TRBV3-1	CASSQDRGGASAGGPETQYF	TGTGCCAGCAGCCAAGATAGGGGGGGCGCGAGTGCGGGGGGGCCAGAGACCCAGTACTTC
many	TRBJ2-3	TRBD2	TRBV29-1	CSVEVGGGDTQYF	TGCAGCGTTGAAGTTGGCGGGGGGGATACGCAGTATTTT